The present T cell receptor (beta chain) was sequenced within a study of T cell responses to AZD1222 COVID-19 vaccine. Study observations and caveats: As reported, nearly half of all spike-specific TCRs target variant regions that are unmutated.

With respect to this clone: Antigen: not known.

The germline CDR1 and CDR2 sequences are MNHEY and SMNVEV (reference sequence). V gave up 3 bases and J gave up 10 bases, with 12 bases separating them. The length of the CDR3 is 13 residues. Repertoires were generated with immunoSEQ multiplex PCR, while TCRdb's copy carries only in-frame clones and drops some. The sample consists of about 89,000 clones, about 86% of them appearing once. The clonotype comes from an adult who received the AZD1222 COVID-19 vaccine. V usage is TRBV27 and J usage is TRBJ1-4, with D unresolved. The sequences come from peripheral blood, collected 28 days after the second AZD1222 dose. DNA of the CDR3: TGTGCCAGCAGTTTCCGAGATTCTCGAAAACTGTTTTTT. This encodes CASSFRDSRKLFF.